Listed here are 19 T cell receptor beta chains from one sample, sequenced in a study of shared clonotypes between healthy human individuals. Assay used: immunoSEQ multiplex PCR; TCRdb lists only in-frame clones, some missing. Among approximately 500,000 clones listed, 90% to 96% were seen once. The sample was naive CD4+ T cells sorted from blood. Subset specified: CD45RA+ positively selected. The receptors shown here come from a woman aged 25-40 years in good health.

The rearrangement joins TRBV5-1 to TRBJ2-1; possibly TRBD1 for D (5 bases). This CDR3 region has 14 residues. V shed 1 base and J shed 4 bases, with 9 bases lying between them. The germline V gene encodes CDR1 SGHRS and CDR2 YFSETQ. CDR3 DNA sequence: TGCGCCAGCAGCTTGAGACAGCAATACAATGAGCAGTTCTTC. Amino acids: CASSLRQQYNEQFF.

The CDR3, as DNA: TGCGCCAGCAGCTTGGTTGTAGCGGGAGGGCCCCGGACCCAGTACTTC. As protein: CASSLVVAGGPRTQYF. The chain joins TRBV5-1 to TRBJ2-5; 11 bases agree with TRBD2. CDR3 size: 16 residues. Germline V gives CDR1 SGHRS, CDR2 YFSETQ. V lost 0 bases to trimming and J lost 7 bases; unmatched junction nucleotides: 8.

The chain recombines TRBV18 with TRBJ2-1; maybe TRBD1 (6 bases). Germline CDR1 reads KGHSH; CDR2 reads LQKENI. The V end lost 5 bases, the J end lost 9 bases, and 14 bases lay between the germline ends. The CDR3 has 13 amino acids. The CDR3 bases are TGTGCCAGCTCATGGGACATCCGGACTGAGCAGTTCTTC. The encoded protein is CASSWDIRTEQFF.

The genes are TRBV5-1 and TRBJ2-2, with TRBD1 matching 9 bases. The germline V gene has CDR1 SGHRS and CDR2 YFSETQ. V trimming: 4 bases; J trimming: 4 bases; junction bases outside the gene matches: 8. CDR3 length: 16 residues. CDR3 DNA: TGCGCCAGCAGCACACCGGGACAGGGTACCACCGGGGAGCTGTTTTTT. It codes for CASSTPGQGTTGELFF.

The V and J genes are TRBV5-1 and TRBJ2-7, with D possibly matching TRBD2 (6 bases). Germline V lookup: CDR1 SGHRS, CDR2 YFSETQ. CDR3 size: 16 residues. With 1 base removed from V and 0 bases from J, the gap between germline ends came to 14 bases. The CDR3 sequence: CASSLFSSVSSYEQYF. The CDR3 nucleotides are TGCGCCAGCAGCTTGTTTTCTAGCGTAAGCTCCTACGAGCAGTACTTC.

The rearrangement uses TRBV6-5 and TRBJ2-1; TRBD1 agrees at 10 bases. The CDR3 has 15 residues. Trimming at V came to 7 bases and at J to 8 bases, leaving 11 bases not matched to a gene. CDR1 is MNHEY and CDR2 is SVGAGI in the germline V gene. This CDR3 is CASTLRDRGFYEQFF. The CDR3 DNA sequence: TGTGCCAGCACCCTCCGGGACAGGGGCTTTTATGAGCAGTTCTTC.

The chain combines TRBV27 with TRBJ2-1; D gene uncertain. The germline gives CDR1 MNHEY, CDR2 SMNVEV (reference sequence). The CDR3 has 13 amino acids. Trimming shortened V by 0 bases and J by 8 bases, and 8 bases separated the two germline ends. CDR3 in amino acids: CASSLSFSDEQFF. CDR3 nucleotides: TGTGCCAGCAGTTTATCTTTTAGTGATGAGCAGTTCTTC.

J is TRBJ2-5 and V is TRBV7-9, with 7 bases aligning to TRBD1. TRBJ2-7 matches the DNA end more closely, so the J call is doubtful. The germline V gene has CDR1 SEHNR and CDR2 FQNEAQ (reference sequence). The CDR3 contains 19 residues. CDR3 nucleotide sequence: TGTGCCAGCAGCGGAACCTCCCGAAAGGGACAGATTTCCTTCTACGAGCAGTACTTC. It codes for CASSGTSRKGQISFYEQYF.

Worth noting for this clone: A junction end diverges from the germline sequence, so it may reflect a read error. The rearrangement uses TRBV6-6 and TRBJ1-1, with D tentatively TRBD1 (6 bases). In germline, CDR1 is MNHNY, CDR2 SVGAGI (reference sequence). This CDR3 spans 12 amino acids. CDR3 loop: CAISPGATEAFF. The CDR3, as DNA: TGTGCCATCAGTCCAGGGGCCACTGAAGCTTTCTTT.

The rearrangement uses TRBV6-5 and TRBJ2-5; no firm D call. Germline values: CDR1 MNHEY, CDR2 SVGAGI. The V gene lost 2 bases and the J gene lost 5 bases, with 9 bases spanning the gap. This CDR3 region has 13 residues. The CDR3 DNA reads TGTGCCAGCAGTTACCCTGGTTTGGAGACCCAGTACTTC. It specifies CASSYPGLETQYF.

This chain joins TRBV28 and TRBJ2-7, with 7 bases aligning to TRBD1. Trimming at V came to 6 bases and at J to 0 bases, leaving 8 bases not matched to a gene. The CDR3 is 15 residues long. CDR1 and CDR2 (germline): MDHEN, SYDVKM. The CDR3 DNA reads TGTGCCAGCAGGTCGACAGGGCTCCGCTCCTACGAGCAGTACTTC. This gives the protein CASRSTGLRSYEQYF. Drawing the rest from reference TRBV28 and TRBJ2-7, the complete variable domain is DVKVTQSSRYLVKRTGEKVFLECVQDMDHENMFWYRQDPGLGLRLIYFSYDVKMKEKGDIPEGYSVSREKKERFSLILESASTNQTSMYLCASRSTGLRSYEQYFGPGTRLTVT.

The rearrangement links TRBV2 to TRBJ2-1; TRBD2 matches 8 bases. Germline CDR1 reads SNHLY; CDR2 reads FYNNEI. The junction had 12 bases not matched to a gene; V was cut back by 3 bases and J by 2 bases. The CDR3 runs 18 residues. The CDR3 coding sequence is TGTGCCAGCAGTGATCGTGCGGGAGGACGGAGAGCCTACAATGAGCAGTTCTTC. The encoded protein is CASSDRAGGRRAYNEQFF.

J is TRBJ2-2 and V is TRBV2; 12 bases map to TRBD1. The CDR3 runs 15 residues. J lost 7 bases, V lost 9 bases, and 9 bases had no gene match. Germline-derived CDR1 and CDR2 are SNHLY and FYNNEI. The CDR3 region is CARSSGTGGFGELFF. The CDR3 DNA sequence: TGTGCCAGATCATCCGGGACAGGGGGCTTCGGGGAGCTGTTTTTT.

The chain couples TRBV19 to TRBJ2-5; 8 nucleotides agree with TRBD2. The CDR3 contains 14 residues. CDR1 LNHDA and CDR2 SQIVND come from the germline V gene (reference sequence). Losses at the gene ends were 6 bases for V and 0 bases for J; bases not matched to a gene: 3. CDR3: CASRTSANQETQYF. CDR3 DNA sequence: TGTGCCAGTAGGACTAGCGCTAACCAAGAGACCCAGTACTTC.

The chain recombines TRBV19 with TRBJ1-1, with D possibly matching TRBD1 (6 bases). Trimming removed 5 bases at V and 1 base at J, with 14 bases between. The length of the CDR3 is 15 residues. Germline loops: CDR1 LNHDA, CDR2 SQIVND (reference sequence). This CDR3 is CASSPRGGGNTEAFF. The CDR3 DNA sequence: TGTGCCAGTAGTCCTCGTGGAGGGGGGAACACTGAAGCTTTCTTT.

This rearrangement joins TRBV27 to TRBJ2-5, with D perhaps TRBD1 (6 bases). The DNA end lines up better with TRBJ2-7; the J call may be wrong. The CDR3 runs 15 residues. Looked up from germline, CDR1 is MNHEY and CDR2 is SMNVEV (reference sequence). The chain's CDR3 is CASSVDLRGRNEQYF. The CDR3 bases are TGTGCCAGCAGTGTTGATCTCAGGGGACGGAACGAGCAGTACTTC.

The genes are TRBV6-5 and TRBJ2-7; D is perhaps TRBD2 (7 bases). CDR1 and CDR2 from the germline V gene are MNHEY and SVGAGI. V shed 3 bases and J shed 2 bases, with 17 bases lying between them. The CDR3 is 16 amino acids. CDR3 sequence (DNA): TGTGCCAGCAGTTATGGGGGGCCTAGCGGACCCTACGAGCAGTACTTC. The encoded protein is CASSYGGPSGPYEQYF.

This rearrangement joins TRBV19 to TRBJ2-1, with unresolved D. Between the trimmed V and J ends, which lost 1 base and 9 bases, there was a span of 10 bases. CDR3 length: 13 residues. CDR1 LNHDA and CDR2 SQIVND come from the germline V gene (reference sequence). The CDR3 loop reads CASSIVYMSEQFF. The CDR3 nucleotides are TGTGCCAGTAGTATAGTCTATATGAGTGAGCAGTTCTTC.

V is TRBV4-1 and J is TRBJ2-2; 8 nucleotides align to TRBD1. The CDR3 runs to 15 residues. Trimming at V came to 2 bases and at J to 7 bases, leaving 6 bases not matched to a gene. Per the germline V gene, CDR1 is MGHRA and CDR2 is YSYEKL. DNA of the CDR3: TGCGCCAGCAGCCAATGGGACAGGACACTCGGGGAGCTGTTTTTT. It translates to CASSQWDRTLGELFF.